This TCR beta chain comes out of a study of T cell responses to AZD1222 COVID-19 vaccine. Assay: immunoSEQ multiplex PCR; the TCRdb copy retains only in-frame clones and omits some. Seen here are more than 100,000 clones, roughly nine tenths observed once, and the top ten hold over 1.2%. This CDR3 contains 14 residues. CDR1 and CDR2 from the germline V gene are WNHNN and SYGVQD (reference sequence). Trimming shortened V by 6 bases and J by 8 bases, and 14 bases separated the two germline ends. The receptor comes from an adult in good health. This material consisted of peripheral blood, taken on day 0 of AZD1222 vaccination. V is TRBV10-1 and J is TRBJ1-6; no clear D. The CDR3 loop reads CASRLPGGYSPLHF. As DNA, the CDR3 is TGCGCCAGCAGGCTCCCCGGTGGATATTCACCCCTCCACTTT.